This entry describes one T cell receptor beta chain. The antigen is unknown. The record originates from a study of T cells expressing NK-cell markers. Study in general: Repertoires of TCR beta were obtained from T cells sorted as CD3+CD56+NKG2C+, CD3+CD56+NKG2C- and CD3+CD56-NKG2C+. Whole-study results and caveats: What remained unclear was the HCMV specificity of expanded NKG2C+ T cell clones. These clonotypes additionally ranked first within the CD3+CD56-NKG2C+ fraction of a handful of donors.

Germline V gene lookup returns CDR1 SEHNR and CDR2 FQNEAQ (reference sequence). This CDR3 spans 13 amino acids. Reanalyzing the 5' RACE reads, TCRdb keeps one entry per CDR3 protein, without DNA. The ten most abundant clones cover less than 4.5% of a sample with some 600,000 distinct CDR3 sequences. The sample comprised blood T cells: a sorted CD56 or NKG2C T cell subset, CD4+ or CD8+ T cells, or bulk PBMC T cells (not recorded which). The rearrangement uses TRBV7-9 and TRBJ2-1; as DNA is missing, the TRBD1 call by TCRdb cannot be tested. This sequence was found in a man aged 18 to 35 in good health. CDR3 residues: CASSLVDTQGQFF.